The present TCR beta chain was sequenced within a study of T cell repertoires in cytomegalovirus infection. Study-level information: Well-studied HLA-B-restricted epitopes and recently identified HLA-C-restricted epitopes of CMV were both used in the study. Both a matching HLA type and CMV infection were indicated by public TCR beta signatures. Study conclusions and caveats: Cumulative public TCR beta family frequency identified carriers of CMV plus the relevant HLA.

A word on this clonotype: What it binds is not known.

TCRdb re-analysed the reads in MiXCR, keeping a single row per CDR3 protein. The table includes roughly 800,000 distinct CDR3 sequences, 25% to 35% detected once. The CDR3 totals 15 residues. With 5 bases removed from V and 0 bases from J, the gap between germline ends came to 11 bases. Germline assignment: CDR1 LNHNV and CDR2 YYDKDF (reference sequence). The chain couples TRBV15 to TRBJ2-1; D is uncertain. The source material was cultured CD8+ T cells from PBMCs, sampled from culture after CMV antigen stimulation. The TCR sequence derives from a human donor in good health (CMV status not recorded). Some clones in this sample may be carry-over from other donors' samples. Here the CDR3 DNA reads TGTGCCACCAGCGGGTCGACCAGCTCCTACAATGAGCAGTTCTTC. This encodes CATSGSTSSYNEQFF.